This TCR beta chain was sequenced in a study of CD8+ T cells in alopecia areata. Overall study results and limits: Scalp sequencing captures resident alphabeta T cells of normal skin too. In lesional scalp, particularly from alopecia totalis/universalis, clonality was higher than in normal scalp. Clarity of TCR sharing across patients fell short of that in mice, possibly HLA-related.

V lost 1 base, J lost 10 bases, and 34 bases lay in between. Per the germline V gene, CDR1 is MGHRA and CDR2 is YSYEKL. CDR3 length equals 20 residues. Separation by sorting yielded CD4+ and CD8+ T cells from PBMCs. cDNA reverse transcribed from extracted RNA served as the sequencing template. Sequenced by immunoSEQ multiplex PCR; TCRdb stores in-frame clones only, minus some. The profile covers some 150,000 clones, with approximately 65% appearing a single time and 30% to 45% taken by the ten largest. Of note for this clone: Its specificity is not known.

Material for sequencing was CD8+ T cells sorted from blood. The rearrangement links TRBV4-1 to TRBJ2-5; no firm D call. The receptor was derived from a human donor in good health. CDR3 DNA sequence: TGCGCCAGCAGCCAAGTCTTTGCGTCGGGCAGGCCACCGAAGGGAAGGTGCCAGTACTTC. This encodes CASSQVFASGRPPKGRCQYF.